This T cell receptor beta chain appears in the sequencing data of a study of T cell responses to AZD1222 COVID-19 vaccine. This table comes from immunoSEQ multiplex PCR, and its TCRdb copy is limited to in-frame clones, with some not included. The sample lists fewer than 120,000 clones, 85% to 90% seen once, with 15% in the top ten. Study results and caveats: White British people made up most donors, females outnumbered males, and clonal diversity was possibly underestimated. The peak T cell response came first, and repertoires were sampled only after it.

As for this clone: Its antigen is undetermined.

Sequenced here: peripheral blood, sampled 28 days after the second AZD1222 dose. This clonotype was sampled from an adult who received the AZD1222 COVID-19 vaccine.

The CDR3 nucleotides are TGTGCCAGTAGTATAGCGGCCTCCTACGAGCAGTACTTC. It translates to CASSIAASYEQYF. V is TRBV19 and J is TRBJ2-7; D not certain. The V and J ends lost 1 base and 0 bases respectively, with 4 bases between them. The CDR3 loop spans 13 amino acids. From germline, CDR1 is LNHDA and CDR2 SQIVND (reference sequence).